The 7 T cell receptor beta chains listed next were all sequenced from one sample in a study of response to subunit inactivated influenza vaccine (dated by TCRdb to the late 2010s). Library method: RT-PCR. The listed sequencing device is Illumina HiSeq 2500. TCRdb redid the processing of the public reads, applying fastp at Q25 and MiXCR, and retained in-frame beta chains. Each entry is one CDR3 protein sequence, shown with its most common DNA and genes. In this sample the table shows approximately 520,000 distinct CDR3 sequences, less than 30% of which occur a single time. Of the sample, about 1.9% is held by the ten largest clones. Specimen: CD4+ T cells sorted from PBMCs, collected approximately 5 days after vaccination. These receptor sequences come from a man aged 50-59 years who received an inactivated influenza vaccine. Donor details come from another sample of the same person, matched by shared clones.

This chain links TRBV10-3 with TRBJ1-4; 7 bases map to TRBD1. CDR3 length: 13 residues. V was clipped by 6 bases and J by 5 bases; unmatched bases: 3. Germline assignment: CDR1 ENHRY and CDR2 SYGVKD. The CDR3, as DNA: TGTGCCATCAGGGGGACAGAAAATGAAAAACTGTTTTTT. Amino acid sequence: CAIRGTENEKLFF.

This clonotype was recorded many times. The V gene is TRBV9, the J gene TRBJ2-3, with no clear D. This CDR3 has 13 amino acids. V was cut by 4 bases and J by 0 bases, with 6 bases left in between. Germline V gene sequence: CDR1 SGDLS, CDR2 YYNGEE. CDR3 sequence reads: CASSTASTDTQYF. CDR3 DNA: TGTGCCAGCAGCACGGCTAGCACAGATACGCAGTATTTT.

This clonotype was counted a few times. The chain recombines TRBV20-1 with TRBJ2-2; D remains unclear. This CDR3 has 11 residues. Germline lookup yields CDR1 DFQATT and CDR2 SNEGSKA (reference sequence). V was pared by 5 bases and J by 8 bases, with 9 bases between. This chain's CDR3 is CSAGWGGELFF. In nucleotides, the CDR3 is TGCAGTGCTGGTTGGGGAGGGGAGCTGTTTTTT.

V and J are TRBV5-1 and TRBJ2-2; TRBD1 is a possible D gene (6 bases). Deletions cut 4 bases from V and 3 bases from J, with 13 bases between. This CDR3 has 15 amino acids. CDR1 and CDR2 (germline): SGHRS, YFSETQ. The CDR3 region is CASSPWTEHTGELFF. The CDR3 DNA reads TGCGCCAGCAGCCCCTGGACAGAACACACCGGGGAGCTGTTTTTT.

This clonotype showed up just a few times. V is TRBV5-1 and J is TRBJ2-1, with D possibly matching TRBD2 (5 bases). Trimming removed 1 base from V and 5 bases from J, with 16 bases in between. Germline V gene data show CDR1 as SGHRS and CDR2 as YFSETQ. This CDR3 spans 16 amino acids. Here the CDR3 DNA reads TGCGCCAGCAGCTTGAGCCGGAGGCTAGAGGACAATGAGCAGTTCTTC. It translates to CASSLSRRLEDNEQFF.

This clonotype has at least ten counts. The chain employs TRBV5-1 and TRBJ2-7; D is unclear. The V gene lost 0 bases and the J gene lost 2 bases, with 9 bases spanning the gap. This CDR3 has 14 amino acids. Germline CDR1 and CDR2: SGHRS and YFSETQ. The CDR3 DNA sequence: TGCGCCAGCAGCTTGGAGGCCGATACCTACGAGCAGTACTTC. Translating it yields CASSLEADTYEQYF.

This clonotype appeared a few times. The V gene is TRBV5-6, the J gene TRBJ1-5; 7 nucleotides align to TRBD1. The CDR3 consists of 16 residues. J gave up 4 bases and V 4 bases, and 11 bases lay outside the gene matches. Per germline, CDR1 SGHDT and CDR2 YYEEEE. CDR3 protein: CASSLTMTGRNQPQHF. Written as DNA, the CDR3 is TGTGCCAGCAGCCTCACTATGACAGGGAGAAATCAGCCCCAGCATTTT.